These 28 T cell receptor beta chains came from one sample sequenced in a study of OX40 agonist ivuxolimab in advanced cancers. Measured with immunoSEQ multiplex PCR; TCRdb has only the in-frame clones, and not every one. This sample yields more than 15,000 clones, of which roughly 78% are seen a single time; around 30% belongs to the top ten. Sequencing was performed on CD4+ or CD8+ T cells sorted from blood, taken in a trial of the OX40 agonist ivuxolimab. These receptor sequences come from an adult with an advanced solid tumor such as melanoma, head and neck, liver or kidney cancer.

V is TRBV10-2 and J is TRBJ1-1, with D maybe TRBD1 (6 bases). Germline V gene sequence: CDR1 WSHSY, CDR2 SAAADI. The V end lost 6 bases, the J end lost 4 bases, and 9 bases lay between the germline ends. The CDR3 sequence is 12 residues long. The CDR3 loop is CASRKGGTEAFF. The CDR3 DNA is TGCGCCAGCAGGAAGGGGGGCACTGAAGCTTTCTTT.

The J gene is TRBJ2-1, the V gene TRBV11-2, with D maybe TRBD2 (5 bases). The length of the CDR3 is 15 residues. CDR1 and CDR2 from the germline V gene are SGHAT and FQNNGV. With 2 bases removed from V and 5 bases from J, the gap between germline ends came to 13 bases. CDR3 in DNA: TGTGCCAGCAGCTTACCTGCGGACTGGAACAATGAGCAGTTCTTC. It codes for CASSLPADWNNEQFF.

The CDR3 here is CASSSSSDDRVYGYTF. Here the CDR3 DNA reads TGTGCCAGCAGCTCCTCGAGTGACGACCGCGTCTATGGCTACACCTTC. The genes are TRBV7-9 and TRBJ1-2; no definite D call. The germline V gene has CDR1 SEHNR and CDR2 FQNEAQ (reference sequence). This CDR3 contains 16 residues. Deletions cut 4 bases from V and 4 bases from J, with 19 bases between.

This clone was observed once. The V and J genes are TRBV4-3 and TRBJ2-5; 9 nucleotides match TRBD2. The CDR3 totals 14 residues. Germline assignment: CDR1 LGHNA and CDR2 YSLEER. The V gene end was trimmed by 4 bases and the J gene end by 3 bases; junction bases not matched to a gene: 3. The CDR3 DNA follows: TGCGCCAGCAGCCCTCGACTAGCGGAAGAGACCCAGTACTTC. Its protein product is CASSPRLAEETQYF.

The J gene is TRBJ2-5, the V gene TRBV14; no firm D call. With 3 bases removed from V and 3 bases from J, the gap between germline ends came to 8 bases. The germline V gene has CDR1 SGHDN and CDR2 FVKESK. The CDR3 length is 13 residues. DNA for the CDR3: TGTGCCAGCAGCCATACAGCGAAAGAGACCCAGTACTTC. Translation: CASSHTAKETQYF.

The count of this clone is one. The V call is TRBV7-6, the J call TRBJ2-1; the D call may be TRBD1 or TRBD2 (6 bases each). The length of the CDR3 is 19 residues. The germline V gene has CDR1 SGHVS and CDR2 FNYEAQ. The ends were cut back, 0 bases at V and 0 bases at J, with 18 bases in the middle. The CDR3 spells CASSLAPNGGLFSYNEQFF. CDR3 coding DNA: TGTGCCAGCAGCTTAGCCCCAAACGGGGGCCTTTTCTCCTACAATGAGCAGTTCTTC.

The genes are TRBV28 and TRBJ2-7; D is perhaps TRBD1 or TRBD2 (5 bases each). The V gene lost 2 bases and the J gene lost 6 bases, with 14 bases spanning the gap. The CDR3 loop spans 14 amino acids. CDR1 MDHEN and CDR2 SYDVKM come from the germline V gene. CDR3 protein: CASSLGGGVGEQYF. In DNA, the CDR3 is TGTGCCAGCAGTTTAGGGGGTGGTGTCGGCGAGCAGTACTTC.

The chain has TRBV27 and TRBJ1-5, with D hard to call. The germline V gene encodes CDR1 MNHEY and CDR2 SMNVEV (reference sequence). The CDR3 loop spans 14 amino acids. V lost 8 bases and J 2 bases, leaving 13 bases between the germline ends. CDR3 loop: CASRSGLCNQPQHF. CDR3 DNA sequence: TGTGCCAGCCGGTCCGGTTTGTGCAATCAGCCCCAGCATTTT.

This chain joins TRBV7-8 and TRBJ2-7, with TRBD1 matching 9 bases. The CDR3 contains 14 residues. CDR1 and CDR2 (germline): SGHVS, FQNEAQ. The trim removed 3 bases at V and 4 bases at J, leaving 4 bases unmatched. CDR3 coding DNA: TGTGCCAGCAGCTTCGGACAGGGGAGTTACGAGCAGTACTTC. It yields the protein CASSFGQGSYEQYF.

This sequence joins TRBV4-1 and TRBJ2-7; 10 bases line up with TRBD2. V was pared by 0 bases and J by 4 bases, with 3 bases of the junction left unmatched. This CDR3 contains 15 residues. In germline, CDR1 is MGHRA, CDR2 YSYEKL. The CDR3 DNA sequence: TGCGCCAGCAGCCAAGATAGTAGCGGGGGGTACGAGCAGTACTTC. Translated: CASSQDSSGGYEQYF.

The CDR3 sequence: CASSLEPSGSTDTQYF. CDR3 DNA sequence: TGTGCCAGCAGCTTAGAGCCTAGCGGATCCACAGATACGCAGTATTTT. The chain links TRBV7-9 to TRBJ2-3; 7 bases align to TRBD2. In germline, CDR1 is SEHNR, CDR2 FQNEAQ (reference sequence). V gave up 1 base and J gave up 2 bases; unmatched junction bases: 6. CDR3 length: 16 amino acids.

The chain uses TRBV4-1 and TRBJ2-7, with TRBD2 matching over 9 bases. Germline loops: CDR1 MGHRA, CDR2 YSYEKL. The CDR3 extends over 15 amino acids. V gave up 1 base and J gave up 4 bases; unmatched junction bases: 5. The CDR3 region is CASSQVSSGMYEQYF. CDR3 bases: TGCGCCAGCAGCCAAGTGTCTAGCGGGATGTACGAGCAGTACTTC.

The chain recombines TRBV13 with TRBJ2-7, with TRBD2 matching over 10 bases. This CDR3 is built from 15 residues. The V gene's germline CDR1 is PRHDT and CDR2 FYEKMQ (reference sequence). V was clipped by 4 bases and J by 2 bases; unmatched bases: 5. CDR3 bases: TGTGCCAGCAGCTCCTTAGCGGGAGGAACCTACGAGCAGTACTTC. Its translation is CASSSLAGGTYEQYF. Filled out from reference TRBV13 and TRBJ2-7, the complete variable domain reads AAGVIQSPRHLIKEKRETATLKCYPIPRHDTVYWYQQGPGQDPQFLISFYEKMQSDKGSIPDRFSAQQFSDYHSELNMSSLELGDSALYFCASSSLAGGTYEQYFGPGTRLTVT.

The chain recombines TRBV7-9 with TRBJ2-1; D is possibly TRBD2 (6 bases). The CDR3 is 14 residues long. Trimming shortened V by 3 bases and J by 4 bases, and 10 bases separated the two germline ends. From germline, CDR1 is SEHNR and CDR2 FQNEAQ (reference sequence). The CDR3 protein is CASSLGGVYNEQFF. The CDR3 DNA reads TGTGCCAGCAGCTTGGGGGGAGTATACAATGAGCAGTTCTTC.

The chain employs TRBV15 and TRBJ1-5, with D perhaps matching TRBD1 (6 bases). The length of the CDR3 is 14 residues. Trimming stripped 5 bases from V and 4 bases from J, with 12 bases between. From germline, CDR1 is LNHNV and CDR2 YYDKDF (reference sequence). The CDR3: CATSGIRGNQPQHF. DNA for the CDR3: TGTGCCACCAGCGGAATAAGGGGGAATCAGCCCCAGCATTTT.

The CDR3 loop is CASSQDGGNTDTQYF. CDR3 sequence (DNA): TGTGCCAGCAGCCAAGATGGGGGCAACACAGATACGCAGTATTTT. The chain couples TRBV4-2 to TRBJ2-3, with D possibly TRBD1 on 6 matching bases. Trimming left V 0 bases short and J 2 bases short, with 9 bases between. This CDR3 has 15 amino acids. Germline V gene data show CDR1 as LGHNA and CDR2 as YNFKEQ.

Worth noting for this clone: One end of the junction fails to match germline, which may point to a read error. The CDR3 bases are TGTGCCGGCAGCGTAGACGGGACAGCCTACGAGCAGTACTTC. It is translated as CAGSVDGTAYEQYF. V usage is TRBV9 and J usage is TRBJ2-7; 7 bases map to TRBD1. The CDR3 sequence is 14 residues long. Germline CDR1 and CDR2: SGDLS and YYNGEE.

The CDR3 DNA follows: TGTGCCAGCAGTTTCGGGACATCGTCGGTCAATGAGCAGTTCTTC. Its protein product is CASSFGTSSVNEQFF. The genes are TRBV27 and TRBJ2-1; D is perhaps TRBD1 (6 bases). V was cut by 3 bases and J by 6 bases, with 15 bases left in between. The germline gives CDR1 MNHEY, CDR2 SMNVEV (reference sequence). The CDR3 sequence is 15 residues long.

This sequence joins TRBV28 and TRBJ2-5; possibly TRBD1 for D (6 bases). Germline loops: CDR1 MDHEN, CDR2 SYDVKM. The length of the CDR3 is 14 residues. V was trimmed by 2 bases and J by 0 bases, leaving 7 bases between them. The CDR3 here is CASSLRDNQETQYF. In DNA, the CDR3 is TGTGCCAGCAGTTTACGGGACAACCAAGAGACCCAGTACTTC.

In its sample, this clone was seen a few times. This chain connects TRBV7-3 to TRBJ2-2, with D tentatively TRBD2 (6 bases). Germline V lookup: CDR1 SGHTA, CDR2 FQGTGA. Trimming took off 5 bases at V and 7 bases at J, with 20 bases between the two ends. This CDR3 spans 16 amino acids. CDR3 sequence reads: CASSPQGGAFSGELFF. In nucleotides, the CDR3 is TGTGCCAGCAGCCCCCAGGGCGGGGCTTTTAGCGGGGAGCTGTTTTTT. Based on the CDR3 plus reference TRBV7-3 and TRBJ2-2, the full variable domain is GAGVSQTPSNKVTEKGKYVELRCDPISGHTALYWYRQSLGQGPEFLIYFQGTGAADDSGLPNDRFFAVRPEGSVSTLKIQRTERGDSAVYLCASSPQGGAFSGELFFGEGSRLTVL.

V and J are TRBV9 and TRBJ2-7, with 8 bases fitting TRBD2. V shed 0 bases, J shed 2 bases, and the junction held 4 bases outside the gene matches. The CDR3 length is 15 residues. The germline V gene has CDR1 SGDLS and CDR2 YYNGEE. CDR3 protein: CASSVAGGPPYEQYF. DNA of the CDR3: TGTGCCAGCAGCGTAGCGGGGGGGCCGCCCTACGAGCAGTACTTC.

The chain joins TRBV7-9 to TRBJ1-5; TRBD1 is a possible D gene (5 bases). The CDR3 length is 17 residues. Germline CDR1 SEHNR, CDR2 FQNEAQ (reference sequence). Trimming pared 0 bases from V and 2 bases from J, leaving 14 bases between. The CDR3 here is CASSLATTTERNQPQHF. The CDR3 bases are TGTGCCAGCAGCTTAGCGACTACGACAGAACGCAATCAGCCCCAGCATTTT.

This clone was seen a handful of times. Mismatch with germline at one junction end may stem from a read error. The genes are TRBV9 and TRBJ1-2; 9 bases are a match to TRBD1. The CDR3 is 12 residues long. Germline values: CDR1 SGDLS, CDR2 YYNGEE. As DNA, the CDR3 is TGTGCCAGCAGCGTACCCGGACAGGGGACCTCCTTC. Translating gives CASSVPGQGTSF.

The chain couples TRBV7-8 to TRBJ1-3; TRBD1 might be the D (5 bases). Per germline, CDR1 SGHVS and CDR2 FQNEAQ. V was trimmed by 4 bases and J by 3 bases, leaving 28 bases between them. This CDR3 has 20 residues. The CDR3 region is CASSSFVGRVISLGGNTIYF. For the CDR3, the DNA is TGTGCCAGCAGCTCATTCGTCGGCAGGGTTATTAGCCTTGGTGGAAACACCATATATTTT.

This chain connects TRBV4-1 to TRBJ2-7, with D unresolved. Trimming pared 0 bases from V and 0 bases from J, leaving 6 bases between. From germline, CDR1 is MGHRA and CDR2 YSYEKL. CDR3 length: 14 amino acids. CDR3 in amino acids: CASSQDRNSYEQYF. CDR3 sequence (DNA): TGCGCCAGCAGCCAAGACCGGAACTCCTACGAGCAGTACTTC.

The chain uses TRBV5-6 and TRBJ2-3; D ambiguous. Germline V gene sequence: CDR1 SGHDT, CDR2 YYEEEE. The CDR3 runs 15 residues. The V end lost 0 bases, the J end lost 7 bases, and 15 bases lay between the germline ends. This chain's CDR3 is CASSLALVGRHTQYF. In nucleotides, the CDR3 is TGTGCCAGCAGCTTGGCCTTGGTCGGCAGGCATACGCAGTATTTT.

Only one count was recorded for this clone. V usage is TRBV6-5 and J usage is TRBJ1-5; D call uncertain. Germline V gene sequence: CDR1 MNHEY, CDR2 SVGAGI. CDR3 length equals 13 residues. Trimming pared 6 bases from V and 4 bases from J, leaving 10 bases between. As DNA, the CDR3 is TGTGCCAGCAGCCTACTGAGTAATCAGCCCCAGCATTTT. Its protein is CASSLLSNQPQHF.

This clone is classed as medium-sized. The chain is built from TRBV27 and TRBJ1-1; a weak D match, TRBD1 (5 bases). This CDR3 spans 14 amino acids. V was shortened by 7 bases and J by 4 bases, with 16 bases between the two germline ends. The germline V gene has CDR1 MNHEY and CDR2 SMNVEV (reference sequence). The CDR3 DNA reads as TGTGCCAGCATTCCCCTCCAAGGGGTCACTGAAGCTTTCTTT. Amino acid sequence: CASIPLQGVTEAFF.